This T cell receptor beta chain was captured by sequencing in a study of cytomegalovirus exposure and HLA in healthy donors. Turning to the study itself: Early release data held some 80 million unique TCRs from HLA-typed donors.

The V end lost 4 bases, the J end lost 2 bases, and 11 bases lay between the germline ends. The germline V gene has CDR1 SGHDN and CDR2 FVKESK. CDR3 length equals 14 residues. A multiplex PCR was run with 60 Vbeta primers and 13 Jbeta primers. Profiled with immunoSEQ multiplex PCR; TCRdb holds only in-frame clones, not every one. The sample lists approximately 70,000 clones, just over 75% occurring once. The V and J genes are TRBV14 and TRBJ1-1; D is ambiguous. The material sequenced was PBMCs. The TCR comes from a man in his fifties or sixties in good health and CMV-seronegative. The DNA for the CDR3 is TGTGCCAGCAGCCTCAGGCAGAGAAACACTGAAGCTTTCTTT. This encodes CASSLRQRNTEAFF.